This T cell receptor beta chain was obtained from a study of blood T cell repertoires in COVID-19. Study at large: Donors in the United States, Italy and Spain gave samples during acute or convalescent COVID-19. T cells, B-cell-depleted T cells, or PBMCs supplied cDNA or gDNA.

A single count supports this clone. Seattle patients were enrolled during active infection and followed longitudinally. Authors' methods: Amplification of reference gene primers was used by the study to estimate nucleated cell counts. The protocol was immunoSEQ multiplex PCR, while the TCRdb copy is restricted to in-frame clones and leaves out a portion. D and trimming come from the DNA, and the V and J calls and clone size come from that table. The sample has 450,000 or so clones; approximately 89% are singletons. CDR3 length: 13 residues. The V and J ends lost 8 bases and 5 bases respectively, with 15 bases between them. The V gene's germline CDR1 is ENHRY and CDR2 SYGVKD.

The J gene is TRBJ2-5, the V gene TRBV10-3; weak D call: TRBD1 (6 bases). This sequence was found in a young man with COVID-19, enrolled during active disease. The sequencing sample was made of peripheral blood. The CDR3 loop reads CAIGGGPEETQYF. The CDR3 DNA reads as TGTGCCATCGGGGGCGGGCCGGAGGAGACCCAGTACTTC.